These 13 T cell receptor beta chains came from one sample sequenced in a study of cytomegalovirus exposure and HLA in healthy donors. Primers for the PCR totalled 60 Vbeta and 13 Jbeta. Produced via immunoSEQ multiplex PCR; TCRdb's table is partial and in-frame only. This repertoire shows approximately 150,000 clones, 76% found once; its top ten account for approximately 2%. Sequenced material: PBMCs. The receptors were sampled from a woman between 40 and 55 years old in good health and CMV-seronegative.

The chain has TRBV19 and TRBJ1-2; D perhaps matches TRBD1 (6 bases). The CDR3 is made up of 13 amino acids. CDR1 LNHDA and CDR2 SQIVND come from the germline V gene (reference sequence). V was clipped by 6 bases and J by 6 bases, with 14 bases between them. The CDR3 coding sequence is TGTGCCAGTAGGAGGGTACAGGGCGATGGCTACACCTTC. Translating it yields CASRRVQGDGYTF.

V is TRBV4-2 and J is TRBJ2-2; 13 nucleotides line up with TRBD2. The CDR3 totals 18 residues. CDR1 is LGHNA and CDR2 is YNFKEQ in the germline V gene. Germline trimming cut 5 bases from V and 0 bases from J; bases unmatched to any gene: 6. The CDR3: CASSARLAGGANTGELFF. CDR3 sequence (DNA): TGTGCCAGCAGCGCAAGACTAGCGGGGGGAGCGAACACCGGGGAGCTGTTTTTT.

This chain links TRBV7-2 with TRBJ1-5; no reliable D call. Germline V gene sequence: CDR1 SGHTA, CDR2 FQGNSA. There are 13 residues in the CDR3. Between the trimmed V and J ends, which lost 2 bases and 7 bases, there was a span of 9 bases. The CDR3 loop reads CASSLSHEQPQHF. CDR3 DNA sequence: TGTGCCAGCAGCTTATCCCACGAGCAGCCCCAGCATTTT.

The chain couples TRBV28 to TRBJ2-5; TRBD2 might be the D (7 bases). The CDR3 consists of 16 residues. Trimming pared 3 bases from V and 4 bases from J, leaving 18 bases between. Germline CDR1 is MDHEN and CDR2 is SYDVKM. CDR3 sequence reads: CASSLGRGARAETQYF. The CDR3 coding sequence is TGTGCCAGCAGTTTGGGTCGGGGGGCGCGGGCAGAGACCCAGTACTTC.

V usage is TRBV10-2 and J usage is TRBJ2-3, with TRBD1 identical over 7 bases. This CDR3 has 15 residues. Germline CDR1 reads WSHSY; CDR2 reads SAAADI. The J segment lost 3 bases and the V segment lost 4 bases, leaving 7 bases of the junction unmatched. CDR3 nucleotides: TGCGCCAGCAGTGGCGGACAGGCAAATACAGATACGCAGTATTTT. Its protein is CASSGGQANTDTQYF.

The chain joins TRBV10-3 to TRBJ2-1; the match to TRBD2 covers 9 bases. V gave up 2 bases and J gave up 3 bases; unmatched junction bases: 2. Germline CDR1 reads ENHRY; CDR2 reads SYGVKD. This CDR3 region has 15 residues. DNA of the CDR3: TGTGCCATCAGTGAGACGCGGGAGGGCTACAATGAGCAGTTCTTC. Translation gives CAISETREGYNEQFF.

The gene calls are TRBV10-1 and TRBJ2-3; 9 positions match TRBD2. The CDR3 totals 15 residues. V was clipped by 6 bases and J by 1 base; unmatched bases: 5. From germline, CDR1 is WNHNN and CDR2 SYGVQD (reference sequence). The CDR3 spells CASRVERGGTDTQYF. CDR3 nucleotides: TGCGCCAGCAGGGTCGAGCGGGGGGGCACAGATACGCAGTATTTT.

The DNA of the CDR3 is TGTGCCAGTAAGGGCACGGGGGCCTACGAGCAGTACTTC. Amino acids: CASKGTGAYEQYF. The chain recombines TRBV19 with TRBJ2-7; tentative D call: TRBD2 (6 bases). The CDR3 consists of 13 residues. CDR1 is LNHDA and CDR2 is SQIVND in the germline V gene (reference sequence). V dropped 7 bases and J dropped 2 bases, with 12 bases sitting between them.

CDR3 region: CASSVGPGTSGGSSYNEQFF. The CDR3 nucleotides are TGTGCCAGCAGCGTAGGACCCGGGACTAGCGGGGGGTCCTCCTACAATGAGCAGTTCTTC. This chain uses TRBV9 with TRBJ2-1; 15 bases match TRBD2. The J segment lost 0 bases and the V segment lost 0 bases, leaving 7 bases of the junction unmatched. Germline lookup yields CDR1 SGDLS and CDR2 YYNGEE. The CDR3 length is 20 residues. The full variable domain, in which reference TRBV9 and TRBJ2-1 provide the parts outside the CDR3, is DSGVTQTPKHLITATGQRVTLRCSPRSGDLSVYWYQQSLDQGLQFLIQYYNGEERAKGNILERFSAQQFPDLHSELNLSSLELGDSALYFCASSVGPGTSGGSSYNEQFFGPGTRLTVL.

The V gene is TRBV18, the J gene TRBJ1-1, with 8 positions matching TRBD1. The CDR3 length is 18 residues. Germline assignment: CDR1 KGHSH and CDR2 LQKENI. Trimming took 5 bases from V and 0 from J; bases not matched to a gene: 14. The chain's CDR3 is CASSSNSYRGGLNTEAFF. CDR3 in DNA: TGTGCCAGCTCATCAAACTCTTACAGGGGGGGACTGAACACTGAAGCTTTCTTT.

V usage is TRBV25-1 and J usage is TRBJ1-1; possible D gene TRBD1, 6 bases. This CDR3 is built from 13 residues. Trimming took 6 bases from V and 0 from J, leaving 8 bases between them. Germline CDR1 is MGHDK and CDR2 is SYGVNS. CDR3: CASRDSLNTEAFF. The CDR3 DNA reads as TGTGCCAGCAGGGACAGCCTGAACACTGAAGCTTTCTTT.

The chain recombines TRBV5-1 with TRBJ2-7; 8 nucleotides agree with TRBD2. Germline V gives CDR1 SGHRS, CDR2 YFSETQ. The J segment lost 1 base and the V segment lost 5 bases, leaving 14 bases of the junction unmatched. There are 17 residues in the CDR3. The CDR3 nucleotides read TGCGCCAGCAGTTTTGGCGGGGGGCCCAACCTTTCCTACGAGCAGTACTTC. It specifies CASSFGGGPNLSYEQYF. Looking up the rest from reference TRBV5-1 and TRBJ2-7 gives the full variable domain: KAGVTQTPRYLIKTRGQQVTLSCSPISGHRSVSWYQQTPGQGLQFLFEYFSETQRNKGNFPGRFSGRQFSNSRSEMNVSTLELGDSALYLCASSFGGGPNLSYEQYFGPGTRLTVT.

This chain links TRBV27 with TRBJ2-7; 8 nucleotides match TRBD1. This CDR3 comprises 14 residues. Trimming at V came to 6 bases and at J to 1 base, leaving 5 bases not matched to a gene. Germline V CDR1 and CDR2: MNHEY, SMNVEV (reference sequence). DNA of the CDR3: TGTGCCAGCAGCGCCGACAGGGGATCCTACGAGCAGTACTTC. Protein: CASSADRGSYEQYF.